A selection of T cell receptor beta chains follows, all from one sample in a study of T cell clonotyping in hematopoietic cell transplantation. TCRdb's copy holds only in-frame clones and misses some; the assay was immunoSEQ multiplex PCR. Of under 15,000 clones in the sample, 75% to 90% were seen once. Sequences were obtained from peripheral blood mononuclear cells. The receptors were gathered from a human donor who either received an allogeneic hematopoietic cell transplant for a myeloid malignancy or was a related donor (not recorded which). Some clones in this sample may be carry-over from other donors' samples. CDR3s include the opening cysteine and the closing phenylalanine or tryptophan. A row's size may be missing; if present it is once, few, many or a size class.

j_call clone_size v_call cdr3_aa
TRBJ2-1 . TRBV6-1 CASFLANRQFF
TRBJ2-1 . TRBV7-9 CASSPRQEQFF
TRBJ2-7 . TRBV9 CASGDGNYEQYF
TRBJ2-3 . TRBV10-1 CASSESASADTQYF
TRBJ2-6 . TRBV13 CASSSQSRSGANVLTF
TRBJ2-7 . TRBV4-1 CASSQGLSLYEQYF
TRBJ2-3 . TRBV30 CACSAGGADTQYF
TRBJ1-4 . TRBV7-9 CASSRSPSEKLFF
TRBJ2-7 . TRBV11-2 CASSLAAGTKF
TRBJ2-5 . TRBV10-3 CAISRGDRETQYF
TRBJ1-1 once TRBV5-1 CASSLVAGVNTEAFF
TRBJ2-1 . TRBV7-2 CASSLIGGGINEQFF
TRBJ2-2 . TRBV5-4 CASSLGGTVLTGELFF
TRBJ2-5 . TRBV5-4 CASSLVLSKETQYF
TRBJ1-4 . TRBV27 CASSSDRGVVKLFF
TRBJ2-1 once TRBV7-3 CASSSWVAGGTNEQFF
TRBJ1-5 few TRBV10-1 CASSESGQPQHF
TRBJ2-3 . TRBV7-6 CASSLSYPGGGTDTQYF
TRBJ2-7 . TRBV18 CASSPRDSYPYEQYF
TRBJ2-2 . TRBV9 CASSVDPHNSGELFF
TRBJ1-3 once TRBV10-3 CAISGTGGRNTIYF
TRBJ2-1 . TRBV7-7 CASSQSSYNEQFF
TRBJ1-5 . TRBV19 CASRMQGRAQHF
TRBJ1-3 . TRBV5-1 CASSLGVPGVIGNTIYF
TRBJ2-2 . TRBV6-4 CASSDDGGANTGELFF
TRBJ2-2 . TRBV7-7 CASSPSPSNTGELFF
TRBJ2-3 . TRBV9 CASSVVASPPDTQYF